This is a list of T cell receptor beta chains from one sample in a study of T cells in Graves' hyperthyroidism and ophthalmopathy. TCRdb fed the multiplex PCR reads into MiXCR, producing one record per CDR3 protein. The profile shows approximately 610,000 distinct CDR3 sequences, roughly 14% of them singletons. Sequencing used blood. These receptors all stem from a woman aged 40 to 50 with Graves' ophthalmopathy. Both conserved end residues are part of each CDR3. D genes are given only for firm matches. Clone size is stated in some rows and not others, as once, few, many or a class when expanded.

clone_size: .; d_call: .; j_call: TRBJ1-6; v_call: TRBV27; cdr3_aa: CASRTANSPLHF; cdr3_nt: TGTGCCAGCCGGACAGCAAATTCACCCCTCCACTTT
clone_size: few; d_call: .; j_call: TRBJ2-2; v_call: TRBV11-1; cdr3_aa: CASSKIRDGHTGELFF; cdr3_nt: TGTGCCAGCAGCAAAATCCGGGACGGACACACCGGGGAGCTGTTTTTT
clone_size: many; d_call: .; j_call: TRBJ2-7; v_call: TRBV6-5; cdr3_aa: CASSYSRRDYEQYF; cdr3_nt: TGTGCCAGCAGTTACTCTAGGCGTGACTACGAGCAGTACTTC
clone_size: .; d_call: TRBD1; j_call: TRBJ1-2; v_call: TRBV28; cdr3_aa: CASIQTGRSNYGYTF; cdr3_nt: TGTGCCAGCATACAGACAGGGAGGTCTAACTATGGCTACACCTTC
clone_size: .; d_call: .; j_call: TRBJ2-3; v_call: TRBV6-1; cdr3_aa: CASSGRIGTDTQYF; cdr3_nt: TGTGCCAGCTCCGGGAGAATCGGCACAGATACGCAGTATTTT
clone_size: many; d_call: .; j_call: TRBJ2-7; v_call: TRBV12-3/TRBV12-4; cdr3_aa: CASSSGQERYEQYF; cdr3_nt: TGTGCCAGCAGTTCGGGGCAGGAGCGCTACGAGCAGTACTTC
clone_size: many; d_call: .; j_call: TRBJ1-2; v_call: TRBV19; cdr3_aa: CASSIVGGYTF; cdr3_nt: TGTGCCAGTAGTATAGTTGGAGGCTACACCTTC
clone_size: many; d_call: TRBD1; j_call: TRBJ1-5; v_call: TRBV2; cdr3_aa: CASSGQGGMAQPQHF; cdr3_nt: TGTGCCAGCAGTGGACAGGGCGGAATGGCTCAGCCCCAGCATTTT
clone_size: many; d_call: TRBD2; j_call: TRBJ2-1; v_call: TRBV7-3; cdr3_aa: CASSLGAGREGYEQFF; cdr3_nt: TGTGCCAGCAGCTTAGGCGCCGGGAGGGAGGGGTATGAGCAGTTCTTC
clone_size: .; d_call: TRBD1; j_call: TRBJ1-2; v_call: TRBV30; cdr3_aa: CAWSSGTGPSGGYTF; cdr3_nt: TGTGCCTGGAGTAGCGGGACAGGGCCCTCTGGAGGCTACACCTTC
clone_size: many; d_call: .; j_call: TRBJ1-5; v_call: TRBV4-3; cdr3_aa: CASSQDLSQPQHF; cdr3_nt: TGCGCCAGCAGCCAAGATCTTAGCCAGCCCCAGCATTTT
clone_size: many; d_call: .; j_call: TRBJ1-2; v_call: TRBV12-3/TRBV12-4; cdr3_aa: CASSFDRHGYTF; cdr3_nt: TGTGCCAGCAGTTTCGACAGACATGGCTACACCTTC
clone_size: .; d_call: .; j_call: TRBJ1-2; v_call: TRBV6-2/TRBV6-3; cdr3_aa: CASSTPERAPYGYTF; cdr3_nt: TGTGCCAGCAGCACCCCCGAGAGGGCGCCTTATGGCTACACCTTC
clone_size: few; d_call: .; j_call: TRBJ2-2; v_call: TRBV18; cdr3_aa: CASSPLVSGTGELFF; cdr3_nt: TGTGCCAGCTCACCACTGGTGTCGGGCACCGGGGAGCTGTTTTTT
clone_size: many; d_call: TRBD1; j_call: TRBJ1-5; v_call: TRBV7-8; cdr3_aa: CASSLETGFQPQHF; cdr3_nt: TGTGCCAGCAGCTTAGAGACAGGGTTTCAGCCCCAGCATTTT
clone_size: many; d_call: .; j_call: TRBJ1-1; v_call: TRBV28; cdr3_aa: CASSSTPGTEAFF; cdr3_nt: TGTGCCAGCAGTTCCACCCCTGGTACTGAAGCTTTCTTT
clone_size: .; d_call: TRBD2; j_call: TRBJ2-5; v_call: TRBV11-2; cdr3_aa: CASSPGLAGDQETQYF; cdr3_nt: TGTGCCAGCAGCCCGGGACTAGCGGGGGACCAAGAGACCCAGTACTTC
clone_size: many; d_call: .; j_call: TRBJ1-1; v_call: TRBV12-5; cdr3_aa: CASGLRGETEAFF; cdr3_nt: TGTGCTAGTGGTTTGCGAGGGGAGACTGAAGCTTTCTTT
clone_size: many; d_call: TRBD1; j_call: TRBJ2-5; v_call: TRBV6-1; cdr3_aa: CASSKRGLGAQETQYF; cdr3_nt: TGTGCCAGCAGTAAAAGGGGGCTCGGGGCGCAGGAGACCCAGTACTTC
clone_size: .; d_call: .; j_call: TRBJ1-5; v_call: TRBV6-1; cdr3_aa: CASSEALRGGFGQPQHF; cdr3_nt: TGTGCCAGCAGTGAAGCGCTTCGGGGAGGATTTGGTCAGCCCCAGCATTTT
clone_size: .; d_call: .; j_call: TRBJ1-1; v_call: TRBV27; cdr3_aa: CASRRRGDGTEAFF; cdr3_nt: TGTGCCAGCAGGCGCCGGGGAGACGGCACTGAAGCTTTCTTT
clone_size: .; d_call: TRBD2; j_call: TRBJ2-7; v_call: TRBV11-1; cdr3_aa: CASSAKLAGNYEQYF; cdr3_nt: TGTGCCAGCAGCGCCAAACTAGCGGGAAACTACGAGCAGTACTTC
clone_size: many; d_call: TRBD1; j_call: TRBJ1-2; v_call: TRBV2; cdr3_aa: CASSGGTVNYGYTF; cdr3_nt: TGTGCCAGCAGTGGTGGGACAGTTAACTATGGCTACACCTTC
clone_size: many; d_call: .; j_call: TRBJ2-7; v_call: TRBV6-1; cdr3_aa: CASSPTGGSSYEQYF; cdr3_nt: TGTGCCAGCAGCCCAACCGGCGGTTCCTCCTACGAGCAGTACTTC
clone_size: many; d_call: TRBD1; j_call: TRBJ1-3; v_call: TRBV11-2; cdr3_aa: CASSFLQGHTIYF; cdr3_nt: TGTGCCAGCAGCTTCTTACAGGGGCACACCATATATTTT
clone_size: many; d_call: .; j_call: TRBJ2-7; v_call: TRBV18; cdr3_aa: CASSPLTVPNEQYF; cdr3_nt: TGTGCCAGCTCACCATTGACGGTCCCCAACGAGCAGTACTTC
clone_size: .; d_call: .; j_call: TRBJ1-3; v_call: TRBV6-5; cdr3_aa: CASSYSGEGSGNTIYF; cdr3_nt: TGTGCCAGCAGTTACTCCGGAGAGGGGTCTGGAAACACCATATATTTT
clone_size: .; d_call: .; j_call: TRBJ2-7; v_call: TRBV18; cdr3_aa: CASSPGGVGTYEQYF; cdr3_nt: TGTGCCAGCTCACCAGGGGGAGTTGGGACTTACGAGCAGTACTTC
clone_size: many; d_call: TRBD2; j_call: TRBJ2-7; v_call: TRBV7-9; cdr3_aa: CASSRGLAGTEQYF; cdr3_nt: TGTGCCAGCAGCCGAGGACTAGCGGGAACCGAGCAGTACTTC
clone_size: .; d_call: .; j_call: TRBJ1-6; v_call: TRBV10-3; cdr3_aa: CAISGGSSPLHF; cdr3_nt: TGTGCCATCAGTGGAGGGTCATCACCCCTCCACTTT
clone_size: .; d_call: .; j_call: TRBJ1-2; v_call: TRBV7-8; cdr3_aa: CASTLDSHYGYTF; cdr3_nt: TGTGCCAGCACCTTAGACAGCCACTATGGCTACACCTTC
clone_size: few; d_call: TRBD2; j_call: TRBJ2-4; v_call: TRBV29-1; cdr3_aa: CSVEVAGEGNIQYF; cdr3_nt: TGCAGCGTTGAGGTAGCGGGAGAGGGAAACATTCAGTACTTC
clone_size: .; d_call: TRBD2; j_call: TRBJ2-3; v_call: TRBV15; cdr3_aa: CATSRGATSGRTDTQYF; cdr3_nt: TGTGCCACCAGCAGAGGAGCGACTAGCGGGAGAACAGATACGCAGTATTTT
clone_size: many; d_call: .; j_call: TRBJ2-5; v_call: TRBV2; cdr3_aa: CASSILATQYF; cdr3_nt: TGTGCCAGCAGTATACTAGCGACCCAGTACTTC
clone_size: .; d_call: .; j_call: TRBJ1-1; v_call: TRBV6-1; cdr3_aa: CASSEDGYLNTEAFF; cdr3_nt: TGTGCCAGCAGTGAGGACGGCTACCTGAACACTGAAGCTTTCTTT
clone_size: many; d_call: .; j_call: TRBJ1-1; v_call: TRBV28; cdr3_aa: CASSFIQENTEAFF; cdr3_nt: TGTGCCAGCAGCTTTATTCAGGAGAACACTGAAGCTTTCTTT
clone_size: few; d_call: .; j_call: TRBJ2-5; v_call: TRBV29-1; cdr3_aa: CSVEGPREEAQYF; cdr3_nt: TGCAGCGTTGAAGGTCCCAGGGAAGAGGCCCAGTACTTC
clone_size: many; d_call: TRBD1; j_call: TRBJ2-2; v_call: TRBV6-2/TRBV6-3; cdr3_aa: CASRPRTGGIGELFF; cdr3_nt: TGTGCCAGCAGACCTAGGACAGGGGGCATCGGGGAGCTGTTTTTT
clone_size: .; d_call: .; j_call: TRBJ2-4; v_call: TRBV29-1; cdr3_aa: CSGVEGNIQYF; cdr3_nt: TGCAGTGGGGTAGAGGGAAACATTCAGTACTTC
clone_size: many; d_call: TRBD1; j_call: TRBJ1-2; v_call: TRBV27; cdr3_aa: CASKPDRGLRGYTF; cdr3_nt: TGTGCCAGCAAACCAGACAGGGGGCTACGCGGCTACACCTTC
clone_size: many; d_call: TRBD1; j_call: TRBJ2-2; v_call: TRBV5-1; cdr3_aa: CASSLVDRGGGELFF; cdr3_nt: TGCGCCAGCAGCTTGGTGGACAGGGGAGGCGGGGAGCTGTTTTTT
clone_size: few; d_call: TRBD2; j_call: TRBJ2-7; v_call: TRBV7-2; cdr3_aa: CASSLVAGGLYVQYF; cdr3_nt: TGTGCCAGCAGCTTAGTAGCGGGAGGGCTGTACGTGCAGTACTTC
clone_size: many; d_call: .; j_call: TRBJ1-2; v_call: TRBV6-5; cdr3_aa: CASSYGVGANGYTF; cdr3_nt: TGTGCCAGCAGTTACGGCGTGGGGGCGAATGGCTACACCTTC
clone_size: many; d_call: .; j_call: TRBJ1-5; v_call: TRBV2; cdr3_aa: CASSEEGDWRPQHF; cdr3_nt: TGTGCCAGCAGTGAAGAGGGAGACTGGCGGCCCCAGCATTTT
clone_size: few; d_call: TRBD1; j_call: TRBJ1-6; v_call: TRBV20-1; cdr3_aa: CSATTGHNSPLHF; cdr3_nt: TGCAGTGCTACGACAGGGCATAATTCACCCCTCCACTTT
clone_size: many; d_call: TRBD1; j_call: TRBJ2-7; v_call: TRBV29-1; cdr3_aa: CSVEDTGAEQYF; cdr3_nt: TGCAGCGTTGAAGATACAGGGGCTGAGCAGTACTTC
clone_size: .; d_call: .; j_call: TRBJ1-2; v_call: TRBV6-1; cdr3_aa: CASNRDGYTF; cdr3_nt: TGTGCCAGCAATAGGGACGGCTACACCTTC
clone_size: many; d_call: .; j_call: TRBJ1-2; v_call: TRBV30; cdr3_aa: CAWARDMYGGYTF; cdr3_nt: TGTGCCTGGGCCCGGGACATGTACGGTGGCTACACCTTC